This TCR beta chain was found in a study of cytomegalovirus exposure and HLA in healthy donors. Study-level points and caveats: Later analysis placed DRB1 highest and HLA-C lowest in TCR association rates, which differed by HLA locus.

Concerning this clone itself: The antigen remains unidentified.

Germline lookup yields CDR1 SGHVS and CDR2 FQNEAQ. V was pared by 2 bases and J by 0 bases, with 7 bases between. The CDR3 is 14 residues long. PCR amplification relied on 60 Vbeta primers (plus 13 Jbeta primers). Assay: immunoSEQ multiplex PCR; the TCRdb copy retains only in-frame clones and omits some. Its table lists around 140,000 clones. The sample was PBMCs. This TCR was sampled from a male donor in good health and CMV-seronegative. The genes are TRBV7-8 and TRBJ2-5, with D uncertain. This chain's CDR3 is CASSLLVYQETQYF. In DNA form, the CDR3 reads TGTGCCAGCAGCTTACTCGTCTACCAAGAGACCCAGTACTTC.